This section outlines one TCR beta chain sequence together with its context. As yet, its antigen is unknown. Sequencing was performed with immunoSEQ multiplex PCR; in TCRdb, only in-frame clones are kept and a portion is missing. The table lists about 180,000 clones, around 93% of them singletons. The data were taken from a study of T cell responses to AZD1222 COVID-19 vaccine. Study conclusions and caveats: Most donors were white British, females outnumbered males, and clonal diversity was possibly underestimated. Spike-specific TCR repertoires showed rising breadth and depth after two AZD1222 doses.

Germline CDR1 reads SEHNR; CDR2 reads FQNEAQ (reference sequence). Trimming pared 1 base from V and 1 base from J, leaving 11 bases between. This CDR3 spans 16 amino acids. The chain employs TRBV7-9 and TRBJ1-5, with a possible D match to TRBD1 (6 bases). The receptor was derived from an adult who received the MenACWY meningococcal vaccine as a control. The material was peripheral blood, obtained 28 days after the second dose of the MenACWY control vaccine. The CDR3 nucleotides read TGTGCCAGCAGCTTAGTGGGGGGCGCGAGCAATCAGCCCCAGCATTTT. Translating gives CASSLVGGASNQPQHF.